The 25 T cell receptor beta chains below were found in one sample sequenced in a study of blood T cell repertoires in COVID-19. Assay used: immunoSEQ multiplex PCR; TCRdb lists only in-frame clones, some missing. The table records around 320,000 clones, 90% of them present only once. Specimen: PBMCs or T cells enriched from blood (not recorded which). The receptors derive from a woman between 18 and 30 years old with acute COVID-19.

The chain recombines TRBV7-2 with TRBJ2-1; tentatively, D is TRBD2 (5 bases). In germline, CDR1 is SGHTA, CDR2 FQGNSA. V dropped 1 base and J dropped 0 bases, with 7 bases sitting between them. This CDR3 has 15 amino acids. CDR3 DNA: TGTGCCAGCAGCTTAGGTAGCGTCTCCTACAATGAGCAGTTCTTC. Its translation is CASSLGSVSYNEQFF.

The V call is TRBV5-1, the J call TRBJ2-7, with a weak D call TRBD1 (6 bases). The germline V and J ends were trimmed by 0 bases and 2 bases, with 12 bases remaining between them. The V gene's germline CDR1 is SGHRS and CDR2 YFSETQ. There are 15 residues in the CDR3. The CDR3 nucleotides read TGCGCCAGCAGCTTGGCCCCGGACAGTACCTACGAGCAGTACTTC. Protein product: CASSLAPDSTYEQYF.

The chain couples TRBV18 to TRBJ2-7; 7 bases align to TRBD1. CDR3 size: 16 residues. V shed 4 bases and J 4 bases; nucleotides not matched to a gene: 13. CDR1 is KGHSH, CDR2 LQKENI, per germline. The CDR3 region is CASSQGQETGIYEQYF. CDR3 nucleotide sequence: TGTGCCAGCTCACAAGGACAGGAGACAGGGATTTACGAGCAGTACTTC.

Only one count was recorded for this clone. The rearrangement uses TRBV3-1 (or the pseudogene TRBV3-2) and TRBJ1-6; the match to TRBD1 covers 9 bases. CDR3 size: 14 residues. Looked up from germline, CDR1 is LGHDT and CDR2 is YNNKEL (reference sequence). V was pared by 4 bases and J by 9 bases, with 4 bases of the junction left unmatched. The CDR3 sequence is CASSPGTGSSPLHF. In nucleotides, the CDR3 is TGTGCCAGCAGCCCCGGGACAGGGTCTTCACCCCTCCACTTT.

The V and J genes are TRBV7-2 and TRBJ2-6; possible D gene TRBD1, 5 bases. Germline-derived CDR1 and CDR2 are SGHTA and FQGNSA. V lost 4 bases, J lost 3 bases, and 10 bases lay in between. The CDR3 is made up of 15 amino acids. CDR3 DNA: TGTGCCAGCAGCTCCAGGGATGGTGGGGCCAACGTCCTGACTTTC. Amino acid sequence: CASSSRDGGANVLTF.

The rearrangement uses TRBV11-3 and TRBJ1-3; 9 bases are shared with TRBD1. CDR1 is SGHNT and CDR2 is YENEEA in the germline V gene. The CDR3 contains 16 residues. This chain's CDR3 is CADRGFLVFSGNTIYF. The CDR3 DNA sequence: TGTGCTGACAGGGGGTTCCTCGTCTTCTCTGGAAACACCATATATTTT.

This rearrangement joins TRBV18 to TRBJ1-4; D is possibly TRBD1 (5 bases). The V gene lost 2 bases and the J gene lost 4 bases, with 11 bases spanning the gap. The CDR3 consists of 15 residues. CDR1 is KGHSH, CDR2 LQKENI, per germline. The CDR3 nucleotides are TGTGCCAGCTCACCAAACGGGGGACTTAATGAAAAACTGTTTTTT. This gives the protein CASSPNGGLNEKLFF.

CDR3 sequence (DNA): TGTGCCAGCAGTCAAGACAGAATAACCGGGGAGCTGTTTTTT. It is translated as CASSQDRITGELFF. The chain links TRBV27 to TRBJ2-2, with D possibly matching TRBD1 (5 bases). Trimming took off 5 bases at V and 5 bases at J, with 12 bases between the two ends. CDR1 and CDR2 (germline): MNHEY, SMNVEV (reference sequence). This CDR3 is 14 amino acids long.

The chain has TRBV15 and TRBJ2-3; 8 positions match TRBD1. With V trimmed by 3 bases and J by 7 bases, 12 bases remained unmatched. This CDR3 region has 16 residues. Germline-derived CDR1 and CDR2 are LNHNV and YYDKDF (reference sequence). This CDR3 reads CATSRGGQGGSNTQYF. The CDR3 bases are TGTGCCACCAGCAGGGGCGGACAGGGCGGATCAAATACGCAGTATTTT.

The rearrangement joins TRBV28 to TRBJ1-1; TRBD1 is a possible D gene (6 bases). Trimming shortened V by 4 bases and J by 0 bases, and 9 bases separated the two germline ends. Looked up from germline, CDR1 is MDHEN and CDR2 is SYDVKM. The CDR3 extends over 14 amino acids. CDR3 DNA sequence: TGTGCCAGCAGTTCCGGGACAATGAACACTGAAGCTTTCTTT. It yields the protein CASSSGTMNTEAFF.

The CDR3 reads CASSAGLVETGEDTEAFF. CDR3 nucleotide sequence: TGTGCCAGCAGCGCGGGATTAGTGGAGACAGGGGAAGACACTGAAGCTTTCTTT. The chain employs TRBV7-9 and TRBJ1-1, with 8 bases that match TRBD1. The CDR3 runs 18 residues. Germline CDR1 SEHNR, CDR2 FQNEAQ (reference sequence). J gave up 3 bases and V 5 bases, and 17 bases lay outside the gene matches.

This chain links TRBV27 with TRBJ1-4; D is uncertain. V lost 2 bases to trimming and J lost 8 bases, with 24 bases between them. Germline V gene lookup returns CDR1 MNHEY and CDR2 SMNVEV (reference sequence). This CDR3 has 18 residues. The CDR3 loop is CASSLTVELAGAIEKLFF. The CDR3 region has the DNA TGTGCCAGCAGTTTAACGGTAGAACTAGCCGGTGCCATCGAAAAACTGTTTTTT.

The chain links TRBV24-1 to TRBJ1-5; 7 bases are shared with TRBD1. Trimming took 5 bases from V and 3 from J; bases not matched to a gene: 9. The CDR3 spans 16 residues. The germline CDR1 and CDR2 sequences are KGHDR and SFDVKD. DNA for the CDR3: TGTGCCACCAGTGCCGTAGGGGGACAGAACAATCAGCCCCAGCATTTT. It codes for CATSAVGGQNNQPQHF.

This clone was detected only once. The chain joins TRBV5-4 to TRBJ2-7; 10 bases align to TRBD2. The germline V gene has CDR1 SGHNT and CDR2 YYREEE (reference sequence). This CDR3 has 17 residues. The V gene end was trimmed by 3 bases and the J gene end by 2 bases; junction bases not matched to a gene: 11. Here the CDR3 DNA reads TGTGCCAGCAGCTCGGGGACCCTAGCGGGAGCTCCCTACGAGCAGTACTTC. It specifies CASSSGTLAGAPYEQYF.

This CDR3 is CASSLRTSVNNEQFF. The DNA of the CDR3 is TGCGCCAGCAGCTTACGGACTAGCGTTAACAATGAGCAGTTCTTC. This chain links TRBV5-1 with TRBJ2-1; 9 bases agree with TRBD2. Germline trimming cut 2 bases from V and 5 bases from J; bases unmatched to any gene: 5. Germline V CDR1 and CDR2: SGHRS, YFSETQ. This CDR3 region has 15 residues.

The rearrangement links TRBV30 to TRBJ1-2, with D tentatively TRBD1 (6 bases). From germline, CDR1 is GTSNPN and CDR2 SVGIG (reference sequence). CDR3 size: 14 residues. V was cut by 0 bases and J by 5 bases, with 13 bases left in between. CDR3 region: CAWSVQNREYGYTF. As DNA, the CDR3 is TGTGCCTGGAGTGTACAGAACAGGGAGTATGGCTACACCTTC.

This rearrangement joins TRBV18 to TRBJ2-7; D gene uncertain. The V gene lost 2 bases and the J gene lost 0 bases, with 8 bases spanning the gap. The CDR3 has 14 amino acids. Germline V gives CDR1 KGHSH, CDR2 LQKENI. CDR3 region: CASSPNRHSYEQYF. CDR3 coding DNA: TGTGCCAGCTCACCAAACAGACACTCCTACGAGCAGTACTTC.

The chain combines TRBV10-2 with TRBJ1-1, with TRBD1 matching 7 bases. The length of the CDR3 is 12 residues. The V and J ends lost 8 bases and 1 base, in that order; junction bases with no gene match: 1. CDR1 and CDR2 (germline): WSHSY, SAAADI. For the CDR3, the DNA is TGCGCCAGCCGGGACAGGAACACTGAAGCTTTCTTT. The encoded protein is CASRDRNTEAFF.

This chain joins TRBV11-1 and TRBJ1-6; TRBD1 matches 9 bases. From germline, CDR1 is SGHAT and CDR2 FQDESV (reference sequence). V lost 4 bases to trimming and J lost 0 bases; unmatched junction nucleotides: 1. This CDR3 region has 16 residues. The CDR3 DNA follows: TGTGCCAGCAGCTCGACAGGGGGCTCCTATAATTCACCCCTCCACTTT. Its protein is CASSSTGGSYNSPLHF.

V gene TRBV5-4 combines with J gene TRBJ2-7, with D possibly being TRBD1 (5 bases). This CDR3 comprises 14 residues. The germline V gene has CDR1 SGHNT and CDR2 YYREEE (reference sequence). With 0 bases removed from V and 2 bases from J, the gap between germline ends came to 9 bases. The CDR3 is CASSLDLGPYEQYF. The CDR3 nucleotides read TGTGCCAGCAGCTTGGATCTGGGGCCCTACGAGCAGTACTTC.

This clone has more than one count but fewer than ten. The chain employs TRBV5-6 and TRBJ2-7, with D possibly being TRBD1 (6 bases). V was cut by 1 base and J by 2 bases, with 10 bases left in between. The CDR3 length is 14 residues. CDR1 is SGHDT and CDR2 is YYEEEE in the germline V gene. CDR3 bases: TGTGCCAGCAGCTTGCAGGGGATGCCCTACGAGCAGTACTTC. This gives the protein CASSLQGMPYEQYF.

This chain connects TRBV7-3 to TRBJ2-1; possibly TRBD2 for D (5 bases). V was cut by 5 bases and J by 7 bases, with 12 bases left in between. The germline CDR1 and CDR2 sequences are SGHTA and FQGTGA. This CDR3 has 13 residues. The CDR3 DNA sequence: TGTGCCAGCAGCCGAGGAGGAAAGAATGAGCAGTTCTTC. Amino acid sequence: CASSRGGKNEQFF.

J is TRBJ1-1 and V is TRBV27, with D uncertain. V was clipped by 0 bases and J by 5 bases, with 7 bases between them. Germline CDR1 reads MNHEY; CDR2 reads SMNVEV (reference sequence). The CDR3 has 13 amino acids. The CDR3 nucleotides read TGTGCCAGCAGTTTATCGGTGAGGACTGAAGCTTTCTTT. It yields the protein CASSLSVRTEAFF.

The chain combines TRBV30 with TRBJ2-7; D perhaps matches TRBD2 (5 bases). The V end lost 1 base, the J end lost 8 bases, and 12 bases lay between the germline ends. CDR3 length: 12 amino acids. The germline V gene has CDR1 GTSNPN and CDR2 SVGIG (reference sequence). CDR3 loop: CAWSAQREKQYF. The CDR3 nucleotides are TGTGCCTGGAGTGCCCAGAGGGAGAAGCAGTACTTC.

This clone was seen only once. The chain combines TRBV28 with TRBJ1-2; D gene unclear. V was pared by 3 bases and J by 0 bases, with 5 bases between. CDR3 length: 13 residues. Germline assignment: CDR1 MDHEN and CDR2 SYDVKM. CDR3 sequence (DNA): TGTGCCAGCAGTTTTTTATCTAACTATGGCTACACCTTC. It encodes CASSFLSNYGYTF.